These 19 T cell receptor beta chains share one sample of origin, sequenced in a study of T cell responses to AZD1222 COVID-19 vaccine. Sequencing was performed with immunoSEQ multiplex PCR; in TCRdb, only in-frame clones are kept and a portion is missing. The table lists around 110,000 clones, about nine tenths of them singletons. The specimen was peripheral blood, collected 28 days after the second AZD1222 dose. Receptor source: an adult who received the AZD1222 COVID-19 vaccine.

The chain uses TRBV30 and TRBJ2-7; D might be TRBD1 (6 bases). The V gene's germline CDR1 is GTSNPN and CDR2 SVGIG (reference sequence). The CDR3 contains 14 residues. V was pared by 0 bases and J by 4 bases, with 13 bases between. DNA for the CDR3: TGTGCCTGGAGTGTGGCACAGGGCTGGTACGAGCAGTACTTC. Translated, it gives CAWSVAQGWYEQYF.

This clone was found once. The chain uses TRBV7-2 and TRBJ2-6; D gene uncertain. Germline CDR1 and CDR2: SGHTA and FQGNSA. Trimming took 1 base from V and 2 from J, leaving 12 bases between them. CDR3 length: 17 residues. CDR3 sequence: CASSLVGIRPGANVLTF. The CDR3 coding sequence is TGTGCCAGCAGCTTAGTGGGTATTCGACCTGGGGCCAACGTCCTGACTTTC.

The DNA for the CDR3 is TGTGCCAGCAGCACCGGGACAGTGAACACTGAAGCTTTCTTT. Residues: CASSTGTVNTEAFF. This chain connects TRBV5-4 to TRBJ1-1, with TRBD1 identical over 7 bases. The V and J ends lost 4 bases and 0 bases, in that order; junction bases with no gene match: 3. Per the germline V gene, CDR1 is SGHNT and CDR2 is YYREEE (reference sequence). The CDR3 runs to 14 residues.

The chain joins TRBV7-3 to TRBJ2-3; D is unclear. The CDR3 loop spans 13 amino acids. V dropped 2 bases and J dropped 4 bases, with 7 bases sitting between them. Germline assignment: CDR1 SGHTA and CDR2 FQGTGA. CDR3 amino acids: CASSLSRADTQYF. The CDR3, as DNA: TGTGCCAGCAGCTTATCCCGGGCAGATACGCAGTATTTT.

V is TRBV28 and J is TRBJ1-6, with 8 positions matching TRBD1. CDR1 is MDHEN and CDR2 is SYDVKM in the germline V gene. This CDR3 region has 16 residues. The junction had 11 bases not matched to a gene; V was cut back by 6 bases and J by 7 bases. CDR3 residues: CASRGIWTGLNSPLHF. For the CDR3, the DNA is TGTGCCAGCAGAGGAATATGGACAGGGTTGAATTCACCCCTCCACTTT.

The V and J genes are TRBV29-1 and TRBJ1-1; 7 positions match TRBD1. The length of the CDR3 is 11 residues. Germline trimming cut 7 bases from V and 6 bases from J; bases unmatched to any gene: 5. The germline V gene encodes CDR1 SQVTM and CDR2 ANQGSEA. The CDR3 bases are TGCAGCGCACAGGGGTTACCTGAAGCTTTCTTT. The encoded protein is CSAQGLPEAFF.

The V call is TRBV11-2, the J call TRBJ2-4; D ambiguous. Germline CDR1 and CDR2: SGHAT and FQNNGV. The CDR3 is 14 residues long. V was shortened by 1 base and J by 5 bases, with 9 bases between the two germline ends. CDR3 amino acids: CASSLVPNENIQYF. CDR3 DNA sequence: TGTGCCAGCAGCTTAGTTCCTAACGAAAACATTCAGTACTTC.

The V gene is TRBV5-6, the J gene TRBJ2-3; 8 bases line up with TRBD1. The CDR3 spans 14 residues. The germline CDR1 and CDR2 sequences are SGHDT and YYEEEE. V lost 3 bases, J lost 4 bases, and 4 bases stayed unmatched. CDR3 DNA: TGTGCCAGCAGCTGGACAGGGAGGCCAGATACGCAGTATTTT. Translating it yields CASSWTGRPDTQYF.

On this clone itself: A read error may account for a junction end that differs from germline. The chain couples TRBV7-2 to TRBJ2-2; a weak D match, TRBD1 (5 bases). The CDR3 loop spans 20 amino acids. Germline assignment: CDR1 SGHTA and CDR2 FQGNSA. The CDR3 bases are TGTGCCAGCAGCTTAGCGCCCCCGATCGCAGGGCGGACGAAAACCGGGGAGCTGTTTTTT. Amino acids: CASSLAPPIAGRTKTGELFF. Looking up the rest from reference TRBV7-2 and TRBJ2-2 gives the full variable domain: GAGVSQSPSNKVTEKGKDVELRCDPISGHTALYWYRQSLGQGLEFLIYFQGNSAPDKSGLPSDRFSAERTGGSVSTLTIQRTQQEDSAVYLCASSLAPPIAGRTKTGELFFGEGSRLTVL.

The genes are TRBV7-2 and TRBJ2-1; 9 bases agree with TRBD2. This CDR3 comprises 16 residues. The germline CDR1 and CDR2 sequences are SGHTA and FQGNSA. With 1 base clipped from V and 6 bases from J, the junction kept 7 bases outside the gene matches. CDR3 DNA: TGTGCCAGCAGCTTAGTCCAGCGGGAGGCTAGCAATGAGCAGTTCTTC. This translates into CASSLVQREASNEQFF.

The chain joins TRBV5-1 to TRBJ1-6; D possibly corresponds to TRBD1 (5 bases). The V gene's germline CDR1 is SGHRS and CDR2 YFSETQ. Deletions cut 4 bases from V and 6 bases from J, with 11 bases between. This CDR3 contains 14 residues. The CDR3 spells CASSLDRSNSPLHF. The CDR3 DNA reads TGCGCCAGCAGCCTCGACAGAAGTAATTCACCCCTCCACTTT.

This rearrangement joins TRBV6-5 to TRBJ1-1; D not resolved. The V end was cut by 6 bases, the J end by 10 bases, with 9 bases between. This CDR3 is 10 amino acids long. The germline gives CDR1 MNHEY, CDR2 SVGAGI. CDR3 in DNA: TGTGCCAGCAGCTTGCATGGAGCTTTCTTT. Translation gives CASSLHGAFF.

This clone came up a few times. The chain has TRBV2 and TRBJ1-1; D is uncertain. This CDR3 spans 10 amino acids. Trimming cost V 7 bases and J 11 bases, with 11 bases left between them. Germline CDR1 SNHLY, CDR2 FYNNEI. CDR3 nucleotide sequence: TGTGCCAGCACGGTCCTGAATGCTTTCTTT. Its protein product is CASTVLNAFF.

The chain combines TRBV7-9 with TRBJ1-1, with D tentatively TRBD1 (5 bases). The CDR3 is made up of 15 amino acids. CDR1 and CDR2 (germline): SEHNR, FQNEAQ (reference sequence). Trimming took 1 base from V and 5 from J, leaving 14 bases between them. Written as DNA, the CDR3 is TGTGCCAGCAGCTTAGGGGTAGGGGTTGGGACTGAAGCTTTCTTT. Amino acids: CASSLGVGVGTEAFF.

V is TRBV10-3 and J is TRBJ2-2; TRBD2 matches at 13 bases. Germline V CDR1 and CDR2: ENHRY, SYGVKD. J lost 4 bases, V lost 7 bases, and 3 bases had no gene match. CDR3 length equals 15 residues. The CDR3 DNA is TGTGCCATCACGGGGACTAGCGGGATCACCGGGGAGCTGTTTTTT. Translating gives CAITGTSGITGELFF.

J is TRBJ1-1 and V is TRBV7-8; D is unresolved. The CDR3 consists of 12 residues. Per germline, CDR1 SGHVS and CDR2 FQNEAQ. V was cut by 5 bases and J by 6 bases, with 10 bases left in between. CDR3 residues: CASSAGWAEAFF. In DNA form, the CDR3 reads TGTGCCAGCAGCGCGGGGTGGGCTGAAGCTTTCTTT.

The genes are TRBV19 and TRBJ2-7; D may match TRBD1 or TRBD2 (5 bases each). V lost 7 bases and J 7 bases, leaving 11 bases between the germline ends. CDR3 size: 11 residues. Germline values: CDR1 LNHDA, CDR2 SQIVND (reference sequence). This CDR3 is CASIWGSEQYF. The CDR3 DNA reads as TGTGCCAGTATCTGGGGGAGTGAGCAGTACTTC.

The chain combines TRBV5-1 with TRBJ1-6, with 7 bases matching TRBD1. The CDR3 runs to 14 residues. The junction had 4 bases not matched to a gene; V was cut back by 2 bases and J by 8 bases. CDR1 and CDR2 from the germline V gene are SGHRS and YFSETQ. The CDR3, as DNA: TGCGCCAGCAGCTTCCAAGGGACAGATTCACCCCTCCACTTT. Translating it yields CASSFQGTDSPLHF.

The chain couples TRBV10-3 to TRBJ1-3, with unresolved D. This CDR3 spans 11 amino acids. With 8 bases removed from V and 6 bases from J, the gap between germline ends came to 8 bases. Per germline, CDR1 ENHRY and CDR2 SYGVKD. The CDR3 loop is CAIQSVNTIYF. Here the CDR3 DNA reads TGTGCCATCCAGTCGGTAAACACCATATATTTT.